This TCR beta chain was identified in a study of T cell responses to AZD1222 COVID-19 vaccine. Regarding the study as a whole: Once two AZD1222 doses were given, Spike-specific TCR breadth and depth went up. Across spike, vaccine-associated CD4 TCRs were found, dominant at 160-218 and 743-854.

In regard to this clone: The target antigen is unknown.

The data were produced by immunoSEQ multiplex PCR, yet TCRdb's version contains in-frame clones alone and is incomplete. The sample yields 90,000 to 150,000 clones, roughly 88% seen once. V was cut by 4 bases and J by 8 bases, with 16 bases left in between. Germline CDR1 and CDR2: SGDLS and YYNGEE. The CDR3 sequence is 14 residues long. The sample was peripheral blood, taken on day 0 of AZD1222 vaccination. The gene calls are TRBV9 and TRBJ2-1; D gene ambiguous. This clonotype was sampled from an adult in good health. The chain's CDR3 is CASSNTPPVDEQFF. The CDR3 DNA reads TGTGCCAGCAGCAATACTCCGCCGGTCGATGAGCAGTTCTTC.